One and the same sample provided the 17 T cell receptor beta chains below, sequenced in a study of cytomegalovirus exposure and HLA in healthy donors. PCR involved 60 Vbeta and 13 Jbeta primers. The table came from immunoSEQ multiplex PCR; TCRdb's copy has only in-frame clones and leaves some out. The data hold 150,000 to 200,000 clones, with over 70% observed a single time. The sample comprised PBMCs. Source of these receptors: a male donor in good health and CMV-seronegative.

In this sample, this clone turned up once. This chain links TRBV7-8 with TRBJ1-5; 7 nucleotides match TRBD1. The V gene's germline CDR1 is SGHVS and CDR2 FQNEAQ. This CDR3 is built from 16 residues. V shed 2 bases, J shed 3 bases, and the junction held 7 bases outside the gene matches. CDR3 loop: CASSLQNRGHNQPQHF. The CDR3 bases are TGTGCCAGCAGCTTACAAAACAGGGGTCACAATCAGCCCCAGCATTTT.

This clone was detected a few times. The V gene is TRBV30, the J gene TRBJ1-5; D is uncertain. V was cut by 0 bases and J by 2 bases, with 14 bases left in between. Germline V gene lookup returns CDR1 GTSNPN and CDR2 SVGIG (reference sequence). The CDR3 spans 16 residues. The CDR3 protein is CAWSVYLNLGNQPQHF. CDR3 nucleotides: TGTGCCTGGAGTGTATATTTAAATCTCGGCAATCAGCCCCAGCATTTT.

The chain carries TRBV21-1 and TRBJ1-1. TRBV21-1 is a documented pseudogene. The CDR3 is 19 residues long. The CDR3, as DNA: TGTGCCAGCAGCAAAGTTATCGGGGATGGGGAAGTGATGAACACTGAAGCTTTCTTT. Protein product: CASSKVIGDGEVMNTEAFF.

V and J are TRBV4-1 and TRBJ1-5, with D hard to call. This CDR3 spans 16 amino acids. V gave up 7 bases and J gave up 5 bases, with 21 bases separating them. The germline gives CDR1 MGHRA, CDR2 YSYEKL. Here the CDR3 DNA reads TGCGCCAGCACCGCGCGAAGCGACGGCACCGATCAGCCCCAGCATTTT. Amino acid sequence: CASTARSDGTDQPQHF.

This clone showed up just a few times. The genes are TRBV28 and TRBJ1-1; no definite D call. Between the trimmed V and J ends, which lost 3 bases and 11 bases, there was a span of 16 bases. From germline, CDR1 is MDHEN and CDR2 SYDVKM. The CDR3 contains 13 residues. The CDR3 loop reads CASSFGSGRRAFF. CDR3 sequence (DNA): TGTGCCAGCAGTTTCGGTTCCGGTAGGAGGGCTTTCTTT.

V usage is TRBV27 and J usage is TRBJ2-5; 8 bases match TRBD1. TRBJ2-7 explains the end of the DNA better; the J call may be wrong. There are 15 residues in the CDR3. Germline V gene data show CDR1 as MNHEY and CDR2 as SMNVEV (reference sequence). CDR3 sequence: CASSLSGTGLYEQYF. CDR3 in DNA: TGTGCCAGCAGTTTATCTGGGACAGGACTCTACGAGCAGTACTTC.

This clone was observed once. V usage is TRBV4-2 and J usage is TRBJ2-2, with 7 bases matching TRBD1. Germline values: CDR1 LGHNA, CDR2 YNFKEQ. With V trimmed by 2 bases and J by 5 bases, 20 bases remained unmatched. The CDR3 totals 20 residues. CDR3 sequence (DNA): TGTGCCAGCAGCCAATTTGCAGGGGGAACGATAATTATAGGGACCGGGGAGCTGTTTTTT. Translating gives CASSQFAGGTIIIGTGELFF.

This clone was counted a few times. The genes are TRBV28 and TRBJ1-5; D is perhaps TRBD1 (6 bases). With 5 bases removed from V and 7 bases from J, the gap between germline ends came to 15 bases. CDR3 length: 14 residues. From germline, CDR1 is MDHEN and CDR2 SYDVKM. CDR3 sequence reads: CASSPGHRAQPQHF. The CDR3 region has the DNA TGTGCCAGCAGTCCCGGACACAGGGCGCAGCCCCAGCATTTT. Full variable domain (missing parts from reference TRBV28 and TRBJ1-5): DVKVTQSSRYLVKRTGEKVFLECVQDMDHENMFWYRQDPGLGLRLIYFSYDVKMKEKGDIPEGYSVSREKKERFSLILESASTNQTSMYLCASSPGHRAQPQHFGDGTRLSIL.

The chain combines TRBV9 with TRBJ2-3, with unresolved D. V dropped 3 bases and J dropped 0 bases, with 5 bases sitting between them. Germline V gives CDR1 SGDLS, CDR2 YYNGEE. This CDR3 contains 13 residues. In DNA form, the CDR3 reads TGTGCCAGCAGCGCGACTAGCACAGATACGCAGTATTTT. Residues: CASSATSTDTQYF.

DNA for the CDR3: TGTGCCAGCAGCCCCCGGACACTGACTTACACTGAAGCTTTCTTT. The encoded protein is CASSPRTLTYTEAFF. V usage is TRBV9 and J usage is TRBJ1-1, with D tentatively TRBD1 (5 bases). The CDR3 loop spans 15 amino acids. The V gene's germline CDR1 is SGDLS and CDR2 YYNGEE. Trimming stripped 4 bases from V and 3 bases from J, with 16 bases between.

The chain uses TRBV14 and TRBJ2-1, with TRBD2 matching over 9 bases. The V gene's germline CDR1 is SGHDN and CDR2 FVKESK. The CDR3 is 14 amino acids. The ends lost 4 bases at V and 7 bases at J; junction bases unmatched: 5. This CDR3 reads CASSLLAGRNEQFF. The CDR3, as DNA: TGTGCCAGCAGCCTCCTAGCGGGACGGAATGAGCAGTTCTTC.

V is TRBV6-6 and J is TRBJ1-1; D unresolved. Trimming left V 6 bases short and J 1 base short, with 9 bases between. The germline V gene encodes CDR1 MNHNY and CDR2 SVGAGI (reference sequence). The CDR3 consists of 13 residues. In nucleotides, the CDR3 is TGTGCCAGCAGCCAGCCGGGGAACACTGAAGCTTTCTTT. Amino acids: CASSQPGNTEAFF.

The chain joins TRBV29-1 to TRBJ2-1, with 10 nucleotides matching TRBD2. The CDR3 contains 14 residues. Germline-derived CDR1 and CDR2 are SQVTM and ANQGSEA. Trimming at V came to 3 bases and at J to 8 bases, leaving 7 bases not matched to a gene. CDR3 bases: TGCAGCGTTGATTTTTCTAGCGGGGGCTATGAGCAGTTCTTC. Translated: CSVDFSSGGYEQFF.

The chain recombines TRBV30 with TRBJ2-7; 7 nucleotides align to TRBD1. V gave up 4 bases and J gave up 6 bases; unmatched junction bases: 3. CDR1 is GTSNPN and CDR2 is SVGIG in the germline V gene (reference sequence). The length of the CDR3 is 11 residues. The CDR3: CAWTNRGEQYF. CDR3 nucleotide sequence: TGTGCCTGGACTAACAGGGGCGAGCAGTACTTC.

J is TRBJ2-3 and V is TRBV18; D ambiguous. Trimming stripped 4 bases from V and 2 bases from J, with 7 bases between. CDR3 length equals 13 residues. Germline-derived CDR1 and CDR2 are KGHSH and LQKENI. The DNA of the CDR3 is TGTGCCAGCTCACTAGATTACACAGATACGCAGTATTTT. Its protein product is CASSLDYTDTQYF.

J is TRBJ1-5 and V is TRBV28, with D perhaps TRBD1 (5 bases). Germline CDR1 and CDR2: MDHEN and SYDVKM. The V end was cut by 8 bases, the J end by 2 bases, with 19 bases between. This CDR3 has 16 amino acids. The CDR3 loop reads CASGRTTGLGNQPQHF. DNA for the CDR3: TGTGCCAGCGGCCGAACTACAGGATTAGGCAATCAGCCCCAGCATTTT.

The genes are TRBV5-1 and TRBJ1-5; 7 nucleotides match TRBD1. This CDR3 is built from 14 residues. V was pared by 7 bases and J by 4 bases, with 8 bases of the junction left unmatched. The germline V gene encodes CDR1 SGHRS and CDR2 YFSETQ. The CDR3 protein is CASSIGTENQPQHF. The CDR3 region has the DNA TGCGCCAGCTCAATTGGGACAGAGAATCAGCCCCAGCATTTT.